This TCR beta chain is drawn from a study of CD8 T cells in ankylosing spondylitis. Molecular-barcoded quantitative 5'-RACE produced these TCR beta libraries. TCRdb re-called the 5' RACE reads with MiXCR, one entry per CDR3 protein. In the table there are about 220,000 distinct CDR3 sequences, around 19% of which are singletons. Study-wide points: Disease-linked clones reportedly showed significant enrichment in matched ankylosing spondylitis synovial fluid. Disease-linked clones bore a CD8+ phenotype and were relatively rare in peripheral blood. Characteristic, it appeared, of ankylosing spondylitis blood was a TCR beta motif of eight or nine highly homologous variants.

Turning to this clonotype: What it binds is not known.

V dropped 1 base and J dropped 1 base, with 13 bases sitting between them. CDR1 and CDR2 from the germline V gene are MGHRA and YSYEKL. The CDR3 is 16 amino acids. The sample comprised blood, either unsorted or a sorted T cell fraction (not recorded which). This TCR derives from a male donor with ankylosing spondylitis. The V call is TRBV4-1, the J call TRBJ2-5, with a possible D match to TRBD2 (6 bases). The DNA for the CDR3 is TGCGCCAGCAGCCAAGCCCCTGTGGAGGGCCAAGAGACCCAGTACTTC. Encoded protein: CASSQAPVEGQETQYF.